The subject of this entry is one T cell receptor beta chain. This clonotype was picked up a small number of times. Its cognate antigen has yet to be identified. No qualities accompany the bases; no much larger clone lies one base away. Reading the germline V gene (reference sequence) gives CDR1 DFQATT and CDR2 SNEGSKA. The CDR3 holds 13 amino acids from the cysteine to the phenylalanine. The entry retains the CDR3 DNA only, 39 bases that are in frame from base 1. Trimming removed 5 bases from V and 5 bases from J; the gene matches leave 7 bases unexplained. Only healthy Caucasian donors were included. Three unrelated non-twin adults were also sequenced: a male aged 18 to 30, a male aged 50 to 60 and a female aged 50 to 60. Using Miltenyi CD45RO+ enrichment and human naive T-cell isolation kits, memory (CD45RO+) and naive T cells were isolated from PBMC. This record comes from a study of identical twins (TCRdb year 2016). Regarding the research as a whole: To test whether fetal clonotypes persist, the study used deep sequencing on TCR alpha and beta repertoires from monozygotic twins, unrelated adults of various ages, and cord blood. To rule out contamination, replicate twin experiments were performed at different times with different library preparation protocols.

General study outcomes and caveats: In beta out-of-frame sequences, excess twin sharing was weaker, because having fewer shared sequences lowered the signal-to-noise ratio. Compared with coincidental sharing between unrelated individuals, out-of-frame TCR alpha sequences shared between twins had an excess of sequences with low generation probability. Abundant cord blood beta clonotypes carried fewer insertions; young adult naive repertoires showed a weaker similar trend, while memory repertoires showed none. Invariant T cells such as MAIT and iNKT could partly confound zero-insertion analyses, though diverse VJ usage argued against this for most clonotypes. Because the same donors could not be followed over many years, conclusions were based on cross-sectional statistical analysis. In monozygotic twins, out-of-frame TCR alpha sharing was systematically underestimated by recombination models, although the models agreed with sharing between unrelated individuals.

Library method: 5' RACE. Sequencing instrument: Illumina HiSeq 2000. A universal primer binding site was introduced by template switching, and a unique molecular identifier was present in the final cDNA, enabling accurate counting of TCR cDNA molecules. Specific primers in the conserved constant-segment region were used to synthesize first-strand cDNA for the TCR alpha and beta chains. Each cDNA library was double barcoded, with a SMART-Mk sample barcode plus Illumina barcodes, to control for contamination. Two successive PCR steps introduced TruSeq adapter sequences along with Illumina sample barcodes. TCR alpha and beta cDNA libraries were sequenced on the Illumina HiSeq platform with custom primers. As for the original processing: Raw reads were processed with MiGEC to extract unique molecular identifiers, and MiXCR was used to determine CDR3 positions. For each individual, recombination models were inferred using an EM algorithm with the repgenHMM and IGoR tools. The analysis of shared clonotypes was done with the tcR package in R, with sharing normalized by the product of cloneset sizes. To study raw recombination free of thymic and clonal selection effects, out-of-frame nonproductive sequences were analyzed. TCRdb reprocessed the public reads (quality trimming at Q25 with fastp, clone calling with MiXCR) and kept in-frame beta chains. Every entry covers one CDR3 protein and lists the most common genes and DNA from its rows. The V and J calls and clone size come from TCRdb's table, not from the authors' own analysis. Counted in this sample were some 330,000 distinct CDR3 sequences; around 9.7% of them appeared once. Under 10% of the sample is taken by the ten largest.

Sequenced sample: naive T cells sorted from blood. What this sample's cell subset or site label stands for: cells isolated with a human naive T-cell isolation kit. The TCR originated in a woman aged 45-65 years in good health. The chain uses TRBV20-1 and TRBJ2-5, with 8 bases in between that match TRBD2. Here is the DNA: TGCAGTGCTGAGATTAGCGGGATGGAGACCCAGTACTTC. Its coded protein is CSAEISGMETQYF.